What follows is one T cell receptor (beta chain) and its context. It has no known antigen specificity. Base qualities were left out, and no much larger clone turns up one base away. This sample was included in a study of T-cell reconstitution after alpha-beta-depleted transplantation in children (dated by TCRdb to the mid-2010s). Regarding the study in general: The study quantitatively tracked T-cell immune reconstitution after TCRalphabeta/CD19-depleted allogeneic hematopoietic cell transplantation in children using TCR repertoire profiling.

The CDR3 numbers 15 residues from cysteine through phenylalanine. Only the CDR3 portion is preserved as DNA: 45 bases, with reading frame beginning at the first base. Deletion took 6 bases off V and 5 bases off J, with a span of 19 bases between the germline ends. Sequences MNHEY (CDR1) and SMNVEV (CDR2) are obtained from the germline V gene (reference sequence). Libraries were prepared through PCR. TCRdb lists the instrument as Illumina HiSeq 2500. TCR library preparation used molecular barcoding, with unique molecular identifiers applied to normalize quantification of the TCRbeta repertoire. The public reads were reprocessed in TCRdb via fastp at Q25 and MiXCR, keeping in-frame beta chains. For every CDR3 protein sequence, its rows merge into one entry that carries the most common genes and DNA. The sample includes some 500,000 distinct CDR3 sequences, with approximately 16% observed a single time. Approximately 3% of the sample rests with the top ten.

The V and J genes are TRBV27 and TRBJ1-1; the best D guess is TRBD1, with 5 bases matching. This clonotype was obtained from a human donor who donated a stem cell graft to a child with acute lymphoblastic leukemia. The sequencing here drew on PBMCs from the stem cell graft donor, taken from the stem cell graft. At the DNA level, the sequence is TGTGCCAGCAGCGCCGGGGCGAGGTTAATGACTGAAGCTTTCTTT. The encoded protein is CASSAGARLMTEAFF.